The rows below give T cell receptor beta chains drawn from one sample of a study of siplizumab effects on memory and regulatory T cells. Clones were sequenced by immunoSEQ multiplex PCR, and TCRdb holds only the in-frame ones, with some missing. Of 50,000 to 70,000 clones in the sample, just over 95% were seen once. Sequencing was done on a sample of naive CD8+ T cells sorted from blood. The receptors were gathered from a human donor in good health. Each CDR3 is given with its conserved first and last residue. D genes are given only for firm matches.

d_call	j_call	v_call	cdr3_nt	cdr3_aa
TRBD2	TRBJ2-7	TRBV13	TGTGCCAGCAGCCCAGGAGGAGCGGGGGCCTCCTACGAGCAGTACTTC	CASSPGGAGASYEQYF
TRBD2	TRBJ2-3	TRBV7-3	TGTGCCAGCAGCTTAATAGATGTTAGCGGGTCCACAGATACGCAGTATTTT	CASSLIDVSGSTDTQYF
.	TRBJ1-1	TRBV6-5	TGTGCCAGCAGACTAGGGGAAAACACTGAAGCTTTCTTT	CASRLGENTEAFF
TRBD1	TRBJ1-1	TRBV7-2	TGTGCCAGCAGGAAGGGACAGGAGAACACTGAAGCTTTCTTT	CASRKGQENTEAFF
TRBD2	TRBJ2-4	TRBV7-9	TGTGCCAGCAGGAAGGGGACTAGCGAAAACATTCAGTACTTC	CASRKGTSENIQYF
.	TRBJ2-5	TRBV7-8	TGTGCCAGCAGCCCCCTCCCAGGGAATCAAGAGACCCAGTACTTC	CASSPLPGNQETQYF
.	TRBJ1-2	TRBV4-1	TGCGCCAGCAGCCCGAAAGTAGGGGCTAACTATGGCTACACCTTC	CASSPKVGANYGYTF
.	TRBJ1-1	TRBV19	TGTGCCAGTAGTAGATCACCCAACACTGAAGCTTTCTTT	CASSRSPNTEAFF
.	TRBJ1-2	TRBV6-5	TGTGCCAGCAGTTACTCTGGTGGAGGCTCTCCATCGGGCTACACCTTC	CASSYSGGGSPSGYTF
TRBD2	TRBJ2-5	TRBV13	TGTGCCAGCAGCACCTCCCAAGGCGGGGGAGAGACCCAGTACTTC	CASSTSQGGGETQYF
.	TRBJ1-4	TRBV28	TGTGCCAGCAGCCCGGGACTGAATAATGAAAAACTGTTTTTT	CASSPGLNNEKLFF
TRBD2	TRBJ2-1	TRBV19	TGTGCCAGTAGTATATCTAGCGGGGGGGCCTACAATGAGCAGTTCTTC	CASSISSGGAYNEQFF
.	TRBJ2-3	TRBV9	TGTGCCAGCAGCCCCCAGAGGCCAGATACGCAGTATTTT	CASSPQRPDTQYF
.	TRBJ2-1	TRBV7-9	TGTGCCAGCAGCAGGCTCGGGACGAGTGATGAGCAGTTCTTC	CASSRLGTSDEQFF
TRBD1	TRBJ1-1	TRBV13	TGTGCCAGCAGCCAGGGGACAGGGAGAACTGAAGCTTTCTTT	CASSQGTGRTEAFF
.	TRBJ1-5	TRBV2	TGTGCCAGCAGGGAGTCACGCCAAGAGCCCCAGCATTTT	CASRESRQEPQHF
.	TRBJ1-2	TRBV14	TGTGCCAGCAGCCAAGATGAGGGTAGCGGTTACTATGGCTACACCTTC	CASSQDEGSGYYGYTF
.	TRBJ2-7	TRBV29-1	TGCAGCGTTGTATGGCCCAACTACGAGCAGTACTTC	CSVVWPNYEQYF
.	TRBJ2-1	TRBV6-1	TGTGCCAGCCGCGAGGTATACAATGAGCAGTTCTTC	CASREVYNEQFF